A selection of T cell receptor beta chains follows, all from one sample in a study of technical replicates of blood from a few donors. Profiling relied on immunoSEQ multiplex PCR, and the TCRdb table lists in-frame clones only, not all of them. The sample includes roughly 79,000 clones, 90% to 95% seen only once; the top ten take approximately 0.45%. Material for sequencing was T cells isolated from PBMCs. These receptors all stem from a human donor in good health. The CDR3 runs from the conserved cysteine through the conserved F or W. The D gene is left open where the match is weak.

j_gene | v_gene | d_gene | CDR3aa
TRBJ2-5 | TRBV7-2 | TRBD2 | CASSLNRAGAIGQETQYF
TRBJ2-5 | TRBV27 | NA | CASREQETQYF
TRBJ1-3 | TRBV28 | NA | CASSLQGRNTIYF
TRBJ1-5 | TRBV4-3 | TRBD1 | CASSQDLEGTVSNQPQHF
TRBJ1-1 | TRBV5-1 | NA | CASSLDVVNTEAFF
TRBJ2-5 | TRBV7-9 | NA | CASSFEGVQETQYF
TRBJ2-7 | TRBV27 | NA | CASSFGGNYEQYF
TRBJ2-2 | TRBV18 | TRBD1 | CASSPRGPNTGELFF
TRBJ1-4 | TRBV19 | TRBD1 | CAIGTEEEKLFF
TRBJ2-7 | TRBV29-1 | TRBD2 | CSGGTSTYEQYF
TRBJ2-7 | TRBV27 | TRBD1 | CASSPLRDRATYEQYF
TRBJ1-1 | TRBV29-1 | TRBD1 | CSVRQGALGEAFF
TRBJ2-5 | TRBV9 | TRBD2 | CASSVVLAGVVRIETQYF
TRBJ2-1 | TRBV9 | NA | CASSTGGLNEQFF
TRBJ1-4 | TRBV4-1 | NA | CASSQVQGRNEKLFF
TRBJ2-7 | TRBV28 | TRBD1 | CASSGSTGIIHEQYF
TRBJ1-4 | TRBV5-1 | TRBD1 | CASSSTGGNNEKLFF
TRBJ2-2 | TRBV29-1 | TRBD2 | CSVIAGGAGELFF
TRBJ2-3 | TRBV9 | NA | CASSPPRELEDTQYF
TRBJ2-4 | TRBV6-1 | NA | CASRQGGNIQYF
TRBJ2-4 | TRBV9 | TRBD1 | CASSVRGQGGDIQYF
TRBJ2-3 | TRBV6-1 | TRBD1 | CASSVTGGSADTQYF
TRBJ2-1 | TRBV4-2 | TRBD2 | CASSLNGGGDYNEQFF